Listed here is a single TCR beta chain. The record originates from a study of beta chain features in type 1 diabetes. The wider study: All of the samples together had some 99 million sorted cells examined.

V was cut by 3 bases and J by 8 bases, with 16 bases left in between. From germline, CDR1 is SGHKS and CDR2 YYEKEE (reference sequence). CDR3 length: 14 residues. Every bit of the isolated RNA underwent reverse transcription, so sequencing read expressed TCRB transcripts. Repertoires were generated with immunoSEQ multiplex PCR, while TCRdb's copy carries only in-frame clones and drops some. The repertoire consists of 250,000 to 350,000 clones, with 14% occurring once and the leading ten covering roughly 6.7%. The origin of this receptor is a young man in good health. What was sequenced was central memory CD4+ T cells from blood. The chain uses TRBV5-5 and TRBJ2-3, with D unclear. The CDR3 nucleotides read TGTGCCAGCAGCTCCCTGGTGGAGCGTCGTACGCAGTATTTT. This translates into CASSSLVERRTQYF.